This T cell receptor (beta chain) appears in the sequencing data of a study of blood T cell repertoires in COVID-19. The J segment lost 3 bases and the V segment lost 7 bases, leaving 3 bases of the junction unmatched. The V gene's germline CDR1 is MNHEY and CDR2 SMNVEV (reference sequence). The CDR3 length is 14 residues. TCRdb's copy holds only in-frame clones and misses some; the assay was immunoSEQ multiplex PCR. The table records 150,000 or so clones, 87% of them present only once. This chain joins TRBV27 and TRBJ1-6; 7 nucleotides match TRBD1. The material sequenced was PBMCs or T cells enriched from blood (not recorded which). This receptor was identified in a woman between 40 and 50 years old who had been exposed to COVID-19. This chain's CDR3 is CASKGQLYNSPLHF. The CDR3 region has the DNA TGTGCCAGCAAGGGACAGCTCTATAATTCACCCCTCCACTTT.